The 14 T cell receptor beta chains reported below all come from one sample, sequenced in a study of control samples from healthy donors and cancer patients. Using immunoSEQ multiplex PCR, the repertoire was profiled, and TCRdb retains in-frame clones only, with some absent. The data contain 90,000 or so clones, about 88% of them singletons. The sequencing sample was made of PBMCs. All receptors come from a woman aged 45-59 years with colorectal cancer.

This chain joins TRBV7-2 and TRBJ1-1; D not certain. Trimming took 1 base from V and 3 from J, leaving 9 bases between them. The CDR3 runs 14 residues. CDR1 is SGHTA and CDR2 is FQGNSA in the germline V gene. CDR3 region: CASSLVGVDTEAFF. CDR3 DNA sequence: TGTGCCAGCAGCTTAGTAGGAGTTGACACTGAAGCTTTCTTT. The complete variable domain, with remaining parts taken from reference TRBV7-2 and TRBJ1-1, reads GAGVSQSPSNKVTEKGKDVELRCDPISGHTALYWYRQSLGQGLEFLIYFQGNSAPDKSGLPSDRFSAERTGGSVSTLTIQRTQQEDSAVYLCASSLVGVDTEAFFGQGTRLTVV.

This rearrangement joins TRBV5-1 to TRBJ2-1; 8 bases agree with TRBD1. The CDR3 is 17 residues long. Germline-derived CDR1 and CDR2 are SGHRS and YFSETQ. V trimming: 4 bases; J trimming: 0 bases; junction bases outside the gene matches: 9. CDR3 sequence reads: CASSLRQGTSSYNEQFF. The CDR3 DNA follows: TGCGCCAGCAGCCTTAGACAGGGGACAAGCTCCTACAATGAGCAGTTCTTC.

V is TRBV5-6 and J is TRBJ2-5, with D hard to call. The germline V gene has CDR1 SGHDT and CDR2 YYEEEE. The CDR3 has 15 amino acids. Trimming took off 1 base at V and 2 bases at J, with 12 bases between the two ends. The CDR3 spells CASSLKTAVQETQYF. The CDR3 DNA reads as TGTGCCAGCAGCTTGAAAACAGCTGTACAAGAGACCCAGTACTTC. The full variable domain, completed using reference TRBV5-6 and TRBJ2-5, is DAGVTQSPTHLIKTRGQQVTLRCSPKSGHDTVSWYQQALGQGPQFIFQYYEEEERQRGNFPDRFSGHQFPNYSSELNVNALLLGDSALYLCASSLKTAVQETQYFGPGTRLLVL.

V is TRBV19 and J is TRBJ2-3; 15 bases agree with TRBD2. CDR1 is LNHDA and CDR2 is SQIVND in the germline V gene (reference sequence). V was clipped by 5 bases and J by 2 bases; unmatched bases: 14. This CDR3 is built from 20 residues. The CDR3 bases are TGTGCCAGTAGTCCCGGGCCCGGGACTAGCGGGGGGCCCGCCACAGATACGCAGTATTTT. Translated, it gives CASSPGPGTSGGPATDTQYF.

The rearrangement uses TRBV5-1 and TRBJ1-4; perhaps TRBD1 as D (5 bases). V lost 0 bases and J 5 bases, leaving 8 bases between the germline ends. The CDR3 has 14 residues. Germline-derived CDR1 and CDR2 are SGHRS and YFSETQ. DNA for the CDR3: TGCGCCAGCAGCTTGGACAGGTTAAATGAAAAACTGTTTTTT. Protein: CASSLDRLNEKLFF.

The chain links TRBV6-1 to TRBJ2-5, with TRBD2 identical over 7 bases. This CDR3 region has 13 residues. CDR1 and CDR2 from the germline V gene are MNHNS and SASEGT. The V and J ends lost 2 bases and 6 bases, in that order; junction bases with no gene match: 3. The CDR3 protein is CASSEQGGKTQYF. CDR3 nucleotide sequence: TGTGCCAGCAGTGAACAGGGAGGGAAGACCCAGTACTTC.

The CDR3 DNA reads TGTGCCTGGGACGCAGGGGGTTGGACTGAAGCTTTCTTT. Translated: CAWDAGGWTEAFF. The chain is built from TRBV30 and TRBJ1-1; 7 positions agree with TRBD1. Trimming at V came to 5 bases and at J to 5 bases, leaving 8 bases not matched to a gene. This CDR3 is built from 13 residues. Germline assignment: CDR1 GTSNPN and CDR2 SVGIG (reference sequence).

The chain employs TRBV6-5 and TRBJ2-7; the D gene is possibly TRBD2 (5 bases). Trimming stripped 6 bases from V and 0 bases from J, with 15 bases between. The length of the CDR3 is 15 residues. Germline assignment: CDR1 MNHEY and CDR2 SVGAGI. The CDR3 DNA is TGTGCCAGCAGGTCAGAGGTTGGGAGCTCCTACGAGCAGTACGTC. The encoded protein is CASRSEVGSSYEQYV.

J is TRBJ1-5 and V is TRBV6-5; D is unclear. Germline-derived CDR1 and CDR2 are MNHEY and SVGAGI. The CDR3 sequence is 12 residues long. Trimming pared 7 bases from V and 2 bases from J, leaving 6 bases between. The CDR3, as DNA: TGTGCCAGCAATTTCGGCAATCAGCCCCAGCATTTT. It yields the protein CASNFGNQPQHF.

The gene calls are TRBV5-1 and TRBJ2-1; the D gene is possibly TRBD1 (5 bases). Germline CDR1 reads SGHRS; CDR2 reads YFSETQ. The CDR3 extends over 14 amino acids. The V end was cut by 0 bases, the J end by 9 bases, with 13 bases between. The CDR3 sequence is CASSLGQGFGEQFF. As DNA, the CDR3 is TGCGCCAGCAGCTTGGGGCAGGGCTTCGGTGAGCAGTTCTTC.

The chain carries TRBV7-2 and TRBJ2-5, with a tentative D call TRBD2 (6 bases). This CDR3 region has 15 residues. The germline V gene encodes CDR1 SGHTA and CDR2 FQGNSA. The V gene lost 1 base and the J gene lost 5 bases, with 14 bases spanning the gap. The CDR3 here is CASSLVSGLGETQYF. In nucleotides, the CDR3 is TGTGCCAGCAGCTTAGTTTCGGGACTGGGGGAGACCCAGTACTTC.

This clone has just one count. This chain links TRBV19 with TRBJ2-3; TRBD1 agrees at 10 bases. The germline gives CDR1 LNHDA, CDR2 SQIVND (reference sequence). The CDR3 spans 15 residues. The V segment lost 4 bases and the J segment 2 bases; nucleotides outside the gene matches: 3. The CDR3 DNA reads as TGTGCCAGTAGTACGGGACAGGGGTACACAGATACGCAGTATTTT. Amino acid sequence: CASSTGQGYTDTQYF.

V usage is TRBV2 and J usage is TRBJ1-4; D possibly corresponds to TRBD1 (5 bases). Germline CDR1 and CDR2: SNHLY and FYNNEI. The CDR3 is 14 residues long. V shed 6 bases and J shed 4 bases, with 12 bases lying between them. This chain's CDR3 is CASRRDGGNEKLFF. The CDR3 nucleotides read TGTGCCAGCAGGAGGGACGGAGGTAATGAAAAACTGTTTTTT.

The gene calls are TRBV9 and TRBJ2-1, with TRBD2 matching 9 bases. This CDR3 spans 15 amino acids. The V gene end was trimmed by 0 bases and the J gene end by 6 bases; junction bases not matched to a gene: 4. Germline values: CDR1 SGDLS, CDR2 YYNGEE. The CDR3 reads CASSVALAGVNEQFF. The CDR3 nucleotides read TGTGCCAGCAGCGTAGCACTAGCGGGCGTCAATGAGCAGTTCTTC.